This T cell receptor beta chain came from a study of T cells after yellow fever vaccination. Study at large: Preparation of fractions with low cell numbers was performed using SMART-Seq v4 Ultra Low Input.

TCRdb independently ran MiXCR on the 5' RACE reads; one entry per CDR3 protein. Here the sample spans some 500,000 distinct CDR3 sequences, about 14% being singletons. With regard to this clonotype: As yet, its antigen is unknown.

Whole-study results and caveats: CD4 and CD8 compartments shared a small share of clonotypes. Once the booster was given, most primary-vaccination clones reappeared, at 95% to 97% for CD4 and around 90% for CD8.

The sequenced sample was PBMCs, obtained on the day of the yellow fever booster vaccination. The TCR comes from a man under 40 who received the YFV17D yellow fever vaccine.

The CDR3 region has the DNA TGTGCCAGCAGTACGCAGGGGGCTGGCAAAAACATTCAGTACTTC. Translating it yields CASSTQGAGKNIQYF. The chain is built from TRBV6-1 and TRBJ2-4, with 8 positions matching TRBD1. The CDR3 covers 15 residues. The germline V gene has CDR1 MNHNS and CDR2 SASEGT. Unmatched junction bases numbered 6, after V lost 5 bases and J lost 3 bases.